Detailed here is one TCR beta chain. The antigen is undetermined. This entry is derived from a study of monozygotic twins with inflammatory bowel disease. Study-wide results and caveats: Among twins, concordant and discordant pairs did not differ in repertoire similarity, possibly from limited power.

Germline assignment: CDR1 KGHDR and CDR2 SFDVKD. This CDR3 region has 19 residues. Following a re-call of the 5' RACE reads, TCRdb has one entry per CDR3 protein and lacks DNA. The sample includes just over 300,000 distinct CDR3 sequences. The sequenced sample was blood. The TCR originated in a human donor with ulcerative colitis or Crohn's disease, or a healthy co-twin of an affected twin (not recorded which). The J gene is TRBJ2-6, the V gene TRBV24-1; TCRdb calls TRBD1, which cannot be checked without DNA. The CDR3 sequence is CATSDFVGQGSPGANVLTF.